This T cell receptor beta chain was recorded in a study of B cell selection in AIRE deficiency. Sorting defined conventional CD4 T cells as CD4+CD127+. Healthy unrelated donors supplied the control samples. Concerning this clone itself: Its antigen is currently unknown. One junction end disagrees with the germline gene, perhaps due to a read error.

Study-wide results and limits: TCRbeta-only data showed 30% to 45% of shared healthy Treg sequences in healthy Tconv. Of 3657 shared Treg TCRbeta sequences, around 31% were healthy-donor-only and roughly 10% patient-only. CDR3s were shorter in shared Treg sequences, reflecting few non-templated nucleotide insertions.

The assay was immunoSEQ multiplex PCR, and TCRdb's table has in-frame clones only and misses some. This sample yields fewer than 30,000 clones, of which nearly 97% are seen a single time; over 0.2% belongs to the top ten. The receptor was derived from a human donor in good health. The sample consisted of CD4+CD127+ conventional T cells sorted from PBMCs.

DNA for the CDR3: TGTGCCAGCAGCCAAGCTGGGGTGCACTACGGCTACACCTTC. Its translation is CASSQAGVHYGYTF. This chain joins TRBV14 and TRBJ1-2; no reliable D call. This CDR3 has 14 amino acids. Germline CDR1 SGHDN, CDR2 FVKESK.